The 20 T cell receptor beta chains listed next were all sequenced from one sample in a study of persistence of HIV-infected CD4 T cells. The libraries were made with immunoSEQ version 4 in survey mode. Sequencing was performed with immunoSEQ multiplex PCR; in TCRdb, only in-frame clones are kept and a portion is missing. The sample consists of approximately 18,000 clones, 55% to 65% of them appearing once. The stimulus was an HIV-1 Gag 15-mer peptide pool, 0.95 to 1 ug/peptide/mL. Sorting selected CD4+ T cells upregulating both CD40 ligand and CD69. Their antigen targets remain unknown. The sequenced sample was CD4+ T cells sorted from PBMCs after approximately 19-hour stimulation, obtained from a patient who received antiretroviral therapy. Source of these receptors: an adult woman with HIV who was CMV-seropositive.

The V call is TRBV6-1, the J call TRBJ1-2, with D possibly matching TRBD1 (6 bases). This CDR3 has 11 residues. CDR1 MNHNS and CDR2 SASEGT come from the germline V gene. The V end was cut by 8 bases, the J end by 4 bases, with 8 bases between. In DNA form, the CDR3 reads TGTGCCAGCGGACAGAGCTATGGCTACACCTTC. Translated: CASGQSYGYTF.

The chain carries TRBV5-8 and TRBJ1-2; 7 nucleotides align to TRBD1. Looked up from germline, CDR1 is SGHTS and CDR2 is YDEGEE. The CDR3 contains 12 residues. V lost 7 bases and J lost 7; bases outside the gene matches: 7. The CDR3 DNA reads TGTGCCAGCCCTAGGGGGCATGGTGGCTACACCTTC. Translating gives CASPRGHGGYTF.

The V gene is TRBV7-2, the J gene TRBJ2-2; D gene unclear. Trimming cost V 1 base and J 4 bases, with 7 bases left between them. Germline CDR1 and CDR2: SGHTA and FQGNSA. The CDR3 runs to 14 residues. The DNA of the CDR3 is TGTGCCAGCAGCTTAGGTGGTTTCACCGGGGAGCTGTTTTTT. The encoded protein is CASSLGGFTGELFF.

CDR3 in amino acids: CASSWDGRGYTF. CDR3 nucleotide sequence: TGTGCCAGCAGCTGGGACGGGCGCGGCTACACCTTC. The chain carries TRBV5-8 and TRBJ1-2; a weak D match, TRBD1 (5 bases). Germline CDR1 is SGHTS and CDR2 is YDEGEE. The CDR3 is 12 residues long. V was clipped by 3 bases and J by 8 bases, with 11 bases between them.

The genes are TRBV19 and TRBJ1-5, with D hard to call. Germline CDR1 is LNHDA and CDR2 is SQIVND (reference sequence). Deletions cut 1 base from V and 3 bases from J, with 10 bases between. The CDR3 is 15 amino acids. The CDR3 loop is CASSIASSYNQPQHF. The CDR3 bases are TGTGCCAGTAGTATAGCATCTAGCTACAATCAGCCCCAGCATTTT.

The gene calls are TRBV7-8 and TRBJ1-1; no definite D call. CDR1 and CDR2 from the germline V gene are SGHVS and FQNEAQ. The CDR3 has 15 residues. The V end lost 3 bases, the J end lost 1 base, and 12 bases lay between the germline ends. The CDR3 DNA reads TGTGCCAGCAGCTTTAGGCTACATCAGAACACTGAAGCTTTCTTT. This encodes CASSFRLHQNTEAFF.

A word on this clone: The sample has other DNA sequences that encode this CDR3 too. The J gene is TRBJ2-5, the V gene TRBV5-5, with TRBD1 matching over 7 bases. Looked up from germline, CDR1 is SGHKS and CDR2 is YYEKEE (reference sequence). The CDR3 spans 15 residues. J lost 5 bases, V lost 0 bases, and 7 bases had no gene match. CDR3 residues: CASSLVGGGWETQYF. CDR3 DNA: TGTGCCAGCAGCTTGGTAGGGGGCGGTTGGGAGACCCAGTACTTC.

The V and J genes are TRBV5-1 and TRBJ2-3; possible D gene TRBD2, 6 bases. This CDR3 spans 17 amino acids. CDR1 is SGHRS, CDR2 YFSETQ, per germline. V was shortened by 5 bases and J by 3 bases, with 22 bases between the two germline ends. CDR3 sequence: CASRPLDTSPSTDTQYF. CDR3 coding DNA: TGCGCCAGCAGACCCCTAGATACTAGCCCAAGTACAGATACGCAGTATTTT.

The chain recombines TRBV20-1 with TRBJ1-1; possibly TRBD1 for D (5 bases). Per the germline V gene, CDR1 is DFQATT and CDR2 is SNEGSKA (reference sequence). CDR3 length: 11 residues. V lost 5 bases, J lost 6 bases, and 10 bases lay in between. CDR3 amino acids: CSAYRIPEAFF. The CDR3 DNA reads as TGCAGTGCTTACAGGATACCTGAAGCTTTCTTT.

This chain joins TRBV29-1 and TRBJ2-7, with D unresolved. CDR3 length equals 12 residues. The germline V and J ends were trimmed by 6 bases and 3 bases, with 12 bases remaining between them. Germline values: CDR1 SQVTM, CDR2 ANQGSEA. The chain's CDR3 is CSVDIGVYEQYF. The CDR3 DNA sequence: TGCAGCGTAGATATTGGGGTCTACGAGCAGTACTTC.

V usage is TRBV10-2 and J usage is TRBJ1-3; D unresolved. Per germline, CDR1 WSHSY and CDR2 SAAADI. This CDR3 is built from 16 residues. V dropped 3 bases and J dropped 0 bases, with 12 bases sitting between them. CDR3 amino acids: CASSDLRGPSGNTIYF. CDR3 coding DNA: TGCGCCAGCAGTGATTTAAGAGGCCCCTCTGGAAACACCATATATTTT.

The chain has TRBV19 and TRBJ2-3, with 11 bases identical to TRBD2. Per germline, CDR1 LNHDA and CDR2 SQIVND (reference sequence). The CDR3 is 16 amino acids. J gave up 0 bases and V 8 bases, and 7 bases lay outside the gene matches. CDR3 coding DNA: TGTGCCAGTTTCCCGGGACTAGCGGTTAGCACAGATACGCAGTATTTT. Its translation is CASFPGLAVSTDTQYF.

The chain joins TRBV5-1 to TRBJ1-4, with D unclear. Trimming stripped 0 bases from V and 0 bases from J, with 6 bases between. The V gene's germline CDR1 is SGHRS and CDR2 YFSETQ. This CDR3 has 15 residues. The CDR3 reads CASSLAGATNEKLFF. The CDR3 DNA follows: TGCGCCAGCAGCTTGGCGGGCGCAACTAATGAAAAACTGTTTTTT.

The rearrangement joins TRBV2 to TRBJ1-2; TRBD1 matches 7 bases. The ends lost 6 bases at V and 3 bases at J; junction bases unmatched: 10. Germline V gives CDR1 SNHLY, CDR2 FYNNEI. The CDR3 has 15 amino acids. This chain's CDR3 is CASRDMTGKDYGYTF. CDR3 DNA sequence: TGTGCCAGCAGAGATATGACAGGGAAGGACTATGGCTACACCTTC.

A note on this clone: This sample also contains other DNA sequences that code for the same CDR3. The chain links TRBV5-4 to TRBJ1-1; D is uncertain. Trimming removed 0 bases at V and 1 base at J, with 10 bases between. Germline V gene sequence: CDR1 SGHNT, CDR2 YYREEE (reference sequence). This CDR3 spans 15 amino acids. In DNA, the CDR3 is TGTGCCAGCAGCTTGGGGTCGGGCGCGAACACTGAAGCTTTCTTT. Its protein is CASSLGSGANTEAFF.

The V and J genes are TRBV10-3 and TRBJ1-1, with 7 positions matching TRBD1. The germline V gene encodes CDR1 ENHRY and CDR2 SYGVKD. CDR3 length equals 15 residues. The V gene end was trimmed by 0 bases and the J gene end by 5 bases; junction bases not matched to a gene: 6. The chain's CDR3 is CAISESTGILTEAFF. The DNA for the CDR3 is TGTGCCATCAGTGAGTCGACAGGGATACTGACTGAAGCTTTCTTT.

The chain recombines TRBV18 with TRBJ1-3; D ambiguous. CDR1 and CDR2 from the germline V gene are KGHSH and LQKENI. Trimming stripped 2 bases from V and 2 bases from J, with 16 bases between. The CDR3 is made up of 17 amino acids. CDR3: CASSPFGETVPGNTIYF. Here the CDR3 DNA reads TGTGCCAGCTCACCATTCGGCGAGACGGTCCCTGGAAACACCATATATTTT.

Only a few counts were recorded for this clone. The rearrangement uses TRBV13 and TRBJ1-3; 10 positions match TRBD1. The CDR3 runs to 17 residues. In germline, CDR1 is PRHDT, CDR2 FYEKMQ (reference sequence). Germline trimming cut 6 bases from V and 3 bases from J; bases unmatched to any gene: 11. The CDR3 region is CASRYRDRGLHGNTIYF. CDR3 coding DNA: TGTGCCAGCAGGTACCGGGACAGGGGATTACATGGAAACACCATATATTTT.

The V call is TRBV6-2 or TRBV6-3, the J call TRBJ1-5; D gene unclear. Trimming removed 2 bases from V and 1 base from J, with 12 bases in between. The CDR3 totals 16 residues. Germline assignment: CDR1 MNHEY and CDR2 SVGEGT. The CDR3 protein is CASSYLGQLSNQPQHF. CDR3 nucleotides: TGTGCCAGCAGTTACCTTGGCCAACTAAGCAATCAGCCCCAGCATTTT.

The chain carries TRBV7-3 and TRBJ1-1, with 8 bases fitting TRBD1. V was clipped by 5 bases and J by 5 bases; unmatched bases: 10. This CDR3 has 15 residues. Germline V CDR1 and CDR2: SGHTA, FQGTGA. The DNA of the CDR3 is TGTGCCAGCAGCGTCCTCGGACAGGGTTTAACTGAAGCTTTCTTT. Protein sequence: CASSVLGQGLTEAFF.